Below are 7 T cell receptor beta chains sequenced from a single sample in a study of patients and donors after allogeneic stem cell transplantation. Each CDR3 protein gets one entry after TCRdb re-called the RT-PCR reads with MiXCR. The data contain hundreds of thousands of distinct CDR3 sequences, roughly 17% of them singletons. The specimen was blood, either unsorted or a sorted T cell fraction (not recorded which). The receptors were gathered from a human donor who was either an allogeneic HSCT recipient or a stem cell or donor lymphocyte infusion donor (not recorded which). It is not recorded whose cells these are; they may come from a transplant donor.

This chain joins TRBV7-2 and TRBJ1-4; a possible D gene is TRBD1 (5 bases). Trimming shortened V by 3 bases and J by 8 bases, and 7 bases separated the two germline ends. CDR1 SGHTA and CDR2 FQGNSA come from the germline V gene. The CDR3 is 12 amino acids. In DNA form, the CDR3 reads TGTGCCAGCAGCTTGCAGGGAGAAAAACTGTTTTTT. It yields the protein CASSLQGEKLFF.

The chain uses TRBV5-5 and TRBJ2-1; D is uncertain. This CDR3 is built from 13 residues. V lost 0 bases to trimming and J lost 5 bases, with 6 bases between them. Germline-derived CDR1 and CDR2 are SGHKS and YYEKEE (reference sequence). The CDR3 sequence: CASSLDLHNEQFF. The DNA of the CDR3 is TGTGCCAGCAGCTTGGATCTACACAATGAGCAGTTCTTC.

The chain recombines TRBV20-1 with TRBJ2-1, with a weak D call TRBD2 (6 bases). V lost 4 bases and J 4 bases, leaving 14 bases between the germline ends. Looked up from germline, CDR1 is DFQATT and CDR2 is SNEGSKA (reference sequence). This CDR3 spans 14 amino acids. CDR3 protein: CSAISLAQYNEQFF. CDR3 sequence (DNA): TGCAGTGCTATATCGCTAGCGCAATACAATGAGCAGTTCTTC.

The CDR3 sequence is CASSLAASSPLHF. Written as DNA, the CDR3 is TGCGCCAGCAGCTTGGCCGCCAGTTCACCCCTCCACTTT. The chain is built from TRBV5-1 and TRBJ1-6; D ambiguous. There are 13 residues in the CDR3. The V end was cut by 0 bases, the J end by 9 bases, with 7 bases between. Germline V gives CDR1 SGHRS, CDR2 YFSETQ. The entire variable domain, with the rest obtained from reference TRBV5-1 and TRBJ1-6, is as follows: KAGVTQTPRYLIKTRGQQVTLSCSPISGHRSVSWYQQTPGQGLQFLFEYFSETQRNKGNFPGRFSGRQFSNSRSEMNVSTLELGDSALYLCASSLAASSPLHFGNGTRLTVT.

This clonotype was found a few times. The V and J genes are TRBV10-3 and TRBJ1-2, with D perhaps TRBD1 (6 bases). The CDR3 is 13 amino acids. With 8 bases removed from V and 0 bases from J, the gap between germline ends came to 10 bases. Per the germline V gene, CDR1 is ENHRY and CDR2 is SYGVKD. DNA for the CDR3: TGTGCCATCTCCGGACAGACTAACTATGGCTACACCTTC. It specifies CAISGQTNYGYTF.

This clonotype was seen a few times. This chain joins TRBV20-1 and TRBJ1-1; D remains ambiguous. CDR1 and CDR2 from the germline V gene are DFQATT and SNEGSKA (reference sequence). The V end was cut by 5 bases, the J end by 1 base, with 14 bases between. The CDR3 is made up of 14 amino acids. The CDR3 loop is CSASPPGKNTEAFF. In nucleotides, the CDR3 is TGCAGTGCTTCCCCCCCGGGGAAGAACACTGAAGCTTTCTTT.

This sequence joins TRBV7-9 and TRBJ1-4; tentative D call: TRBD1 (5 bases). The V and J ends lost 2 bases and 6 bases respectively, with 13 bases between them. Germline V gene lookup returns CDR1 SEHNR and CDR2 FQNEAQ (reference sequence). This CDR3 is 15 amino acids long. The CDR3, as DNA: TGTGCCAGCAGCTTATATTTAGGGGCCGATGAAAAACTGTTTTTT. Its protein is CASSLYLGADEKLFF.